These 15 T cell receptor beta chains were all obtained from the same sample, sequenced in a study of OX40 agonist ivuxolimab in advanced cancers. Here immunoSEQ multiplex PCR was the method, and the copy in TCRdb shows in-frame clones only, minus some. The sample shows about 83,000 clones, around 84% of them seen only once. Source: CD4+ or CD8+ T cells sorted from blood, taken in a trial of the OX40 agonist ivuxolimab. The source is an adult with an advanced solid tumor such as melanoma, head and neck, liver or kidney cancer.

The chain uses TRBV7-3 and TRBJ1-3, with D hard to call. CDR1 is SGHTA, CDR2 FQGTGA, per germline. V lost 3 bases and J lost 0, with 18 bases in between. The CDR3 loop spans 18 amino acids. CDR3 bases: TGTGCCAGCAGCTTGGGAACAGCTTACCGCCTCTCTGGAAACACCATATATTTT. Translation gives CASSLGTAYRLSGNTIYF.

Written as DNA, the CDR3 is TGCGCCAGCAGCCCTTATGACCCCACTAGCGGGGGAACGGACAATGAGCAGTTCTTC. Encoded protein: CASSPYDPTSGGTDNEQFF. The V gene is TRBV5-1, the J gene TRBJ2-1; TRBD2 agrees at 11 bases. The germline CDR1 and CDR2 sequences are SGHRS and YFSETQ. Trimming removed 4 bases from V and 5 bases from J; junction bases left unmatched: 17. This CDR3 has 19 amino acids. The whole variable domain, remainder taken from reference TRBV5-1 and TRBJ2-1, is KAGVTQTPRYLIKTRGQQVTLSCSPISGHRSVSWYQQTPGQGLQFLFEYFSETQRNKGNFPGRFSGRQFSNSRSEMNVSTLELGDSALYLCASSPYDPTSGGTDNEQFFGPGTRLTVL.

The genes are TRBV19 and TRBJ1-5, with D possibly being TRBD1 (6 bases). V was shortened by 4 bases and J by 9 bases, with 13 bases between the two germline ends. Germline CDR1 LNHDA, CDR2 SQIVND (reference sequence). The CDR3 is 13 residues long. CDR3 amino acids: CASSKTGLGPQHF. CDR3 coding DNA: TGTGCCAGTAGTAAGACAGGCCTTGGGCCCCAGCATTTT.

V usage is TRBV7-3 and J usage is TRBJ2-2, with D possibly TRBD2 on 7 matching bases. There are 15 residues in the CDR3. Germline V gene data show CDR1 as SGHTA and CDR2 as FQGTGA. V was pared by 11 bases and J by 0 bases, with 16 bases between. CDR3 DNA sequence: TGTGCCTCCTCCGCCGGGGGGCCGAACACCGGGGAGCTGTTTTTT. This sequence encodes CASSAGGPNTGELFF.

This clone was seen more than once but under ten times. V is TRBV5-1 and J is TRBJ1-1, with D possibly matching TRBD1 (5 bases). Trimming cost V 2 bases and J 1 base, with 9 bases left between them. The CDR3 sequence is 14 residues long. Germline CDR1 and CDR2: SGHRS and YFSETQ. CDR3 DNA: TGCGCCAGCAGCTTCCGGGGACGGAACACTGAAGCTTTCTTT. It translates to CASSFRGRNTEAFF.

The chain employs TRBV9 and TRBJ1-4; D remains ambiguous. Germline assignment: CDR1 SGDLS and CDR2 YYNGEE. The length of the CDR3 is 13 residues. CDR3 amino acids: CASSRVGGEKLFF. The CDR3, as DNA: TGTGCTTCTTCCCGGGTGGGAGGAGAAAAACTGTTTTTT.

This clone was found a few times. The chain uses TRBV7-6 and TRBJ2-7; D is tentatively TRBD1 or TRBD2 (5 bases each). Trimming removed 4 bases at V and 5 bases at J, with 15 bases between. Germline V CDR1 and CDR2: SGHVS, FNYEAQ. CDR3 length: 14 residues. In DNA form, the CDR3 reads TGTGCCAGCAGCTCGGGACGAGTTAAGAACGAGCAGTACTTC. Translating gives CASSSGRVKNEQYF.

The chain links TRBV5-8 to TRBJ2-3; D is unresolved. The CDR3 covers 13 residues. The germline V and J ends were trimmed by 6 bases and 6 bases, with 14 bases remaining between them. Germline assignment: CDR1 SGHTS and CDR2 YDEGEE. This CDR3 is CASTPVTGDTQYF. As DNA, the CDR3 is TGTGCCAGCACCCCGGTAACGGGCGATACGCAGTATTTT.

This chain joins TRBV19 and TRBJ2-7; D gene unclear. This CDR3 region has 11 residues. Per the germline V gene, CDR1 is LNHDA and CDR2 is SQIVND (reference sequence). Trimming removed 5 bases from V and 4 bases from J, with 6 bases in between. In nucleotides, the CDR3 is TGTGCCAGTAGTTTCGGGTACGAGCAGTACTTC. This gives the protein CASSFGYEQYF.

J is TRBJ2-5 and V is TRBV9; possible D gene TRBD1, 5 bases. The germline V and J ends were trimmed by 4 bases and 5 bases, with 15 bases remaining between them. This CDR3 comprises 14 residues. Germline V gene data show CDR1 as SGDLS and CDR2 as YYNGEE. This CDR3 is CASSPQTASETQYF. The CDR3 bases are TGTGCCAGCAGCCCCCAGACAGCCAGCGAGACCCAGTACTTC.

The CDR3 DNA follows: TGTGCCATCAGTGCCTCTACAGGGATGAACACTGAAGCTTTCTTT. This codes for CAISASTGMNTEAFF. V is TRBV10-3 and J is TRBJ1-1, with a tentative D call TRBD1 (6 bases). The CDR3 loop spans 15 amino acids. With 4 bases removed from V and 0 bases from J, the gap between germline ends came to 12 bases. CDR1 is ENHRY, CDR2 SYGVKD, per germline.

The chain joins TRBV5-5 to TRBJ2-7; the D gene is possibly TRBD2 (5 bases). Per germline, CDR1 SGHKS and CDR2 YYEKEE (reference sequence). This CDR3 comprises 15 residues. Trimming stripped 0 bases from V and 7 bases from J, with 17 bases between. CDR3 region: CASSLASGSTWEQYF. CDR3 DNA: TGTGCCAGCAGCTTGGCCTCGGGGAGCACTTGGGAGCAGTACTTC.

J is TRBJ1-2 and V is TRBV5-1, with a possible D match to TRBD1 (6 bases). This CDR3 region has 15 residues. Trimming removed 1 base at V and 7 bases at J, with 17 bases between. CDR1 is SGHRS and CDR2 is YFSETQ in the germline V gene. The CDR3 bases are TGCGCCAGCAGCTTGACGGCAGGGGAGTTAGGTGGCTACACCTTC. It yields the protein CASSLTAGELGGYTF.

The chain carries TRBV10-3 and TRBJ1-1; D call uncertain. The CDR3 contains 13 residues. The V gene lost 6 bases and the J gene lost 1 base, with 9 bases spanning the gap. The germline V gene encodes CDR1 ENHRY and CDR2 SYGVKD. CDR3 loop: CAISFGSNTEAFF. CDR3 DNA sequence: TGTGCCATCAGCTTCGGTTCGAACACTGAAGCTTTCTTT.

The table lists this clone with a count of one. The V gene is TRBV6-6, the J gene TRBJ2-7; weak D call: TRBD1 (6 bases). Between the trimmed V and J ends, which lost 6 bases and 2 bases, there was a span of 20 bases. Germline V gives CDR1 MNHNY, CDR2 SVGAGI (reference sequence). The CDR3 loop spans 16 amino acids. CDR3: CASREHHTGNAYEQYF. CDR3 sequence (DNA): TGTGCCAGCAGAGAACATCACACAGGGAACGCCTACGAGCAGTACTTC.